These 13 T cell receptor beta chains came from one sample sequenced in a study of T cells expressing NK-cell markers. TCRdb re-called the 5' RACE reads and catalogs CDR3 proteins one per entry, DNA excluded. The sample totals 250,000 to 300,000 distinct CDR3 sequences. The specimen was blood T cells: a sorted CD56 or NKG2C T cell subset, CD4+ or CD8+ T cells, or bulk PBMC T cells (not recorded which). Every receptor here comes from a woman between 18 and 70 years old in good health.

V gene TRBV5-4 combines with J gene TRBJ2-7; TCRdb's assignment of TRBD1 cannot be checked, as there is no DNA. The CDR3 has 15 amino acids. In germline, CDR1 is SGHNT, CDR2 YYREEE (reference sequence). CDR3 loop: CASSRGGIDTYEQYF.

CDR3 region: CASSREGQSAQPQHF. This chain connects TRBV7-2 to TRBJ1-5. The CDR3 is made up of 15 amino acids. CDR1 and CDR2 (germline): SGHTA, FQGNSA.

This chain links TRBV14 with TRBJ2-3; the TCRdb D gene call, TRBD1, has no DNA to confirm it. The length of the CDR3 is 15 residues. Per germline, CDR1 SGHDN and CDR2 FVKESK. The CDR3 sequence is CASSLMTGRTDTQYF.

The chain recombines TRBV20-1 with TRBJ2-2. CDR3 length: 13 residues. Germline-derived CDR1 and CDR2 are DFQATT and SNEGSKA (reference sequence). The CDR3 protein is CSVRRSNTGELFF.

The rearrangement joins TRBV10-3 to TRBJ1-1; the TRBD1 assignment by TCRdb is unverifiable without DNA. The V gene's germline CDR1 is ENHRY and CDR2 SYGVKD. CDR3 length: 13 amino acids. CDR3 in amino acids: CATRKGESTEAFF.

The V gene is TRBV12-5, the J gene TRBJ2-1; TCRdb's D gene call, TRBD2, goes unchecked for lack of DNA. This CDR3 is 14 amino acids long. Germline CDR1 and CDR2: LGHNT and FRNRAP. Here the CDR3 reads CASAPGLPYNEQFF.

This chain uses TRBV19 with TRBJ2-2; lacking DNA, the TRBD2 call made by TCRdb goes unchecked. The CDR3 contains 14 residues. Germline CDR1 is LNHDA and CDR2 is SQIVND (reference sequence). CDR3 loop: CARAASGLTGELFF.

The chain uses TRBV29-1 and TRBJ2-5. This CDR3 region has 13 residues. Germline assignment: CDR1 SQVTM and CDR2 ANQGSEA. The CDR3: CSASLGSRETQYF.

This sequence joins TRBV7-8 and TRBJ2-7; TCRdb picks TRBD1, but there is no DNA to check that call. The CDR3 contains 17 residues. Germline V gene data show CDR1 as SGHVS and CDR2 as FQNEAQ. The CDR3 protein is CASSSPRQGFGAYEQYF.

The chain links TRBV5-6 to TRBJ2-7; TCRdb lists TRBD1, though no DNA is available to test this call. This CDR3 is 17 amino acids long. Germline V CDR1 and CDR2: SGHDT, YYEEEE. CDR3 sequence reads: CASSLGAVGTGFYEQYF.

This chain links TRBV3-1 with TRBJ1-4; TCRdb gives TRBD1 as the D gene, but with no DNA this cannot be confirmed. This CDR3 region has 15 residues. Germline CDR1 is LGHDT and CDR2 is YNNKEL (reference sequence). CDR3: CASSRTGGTNEKLFF.

The genes are TRBV5-1 and TRBJ1-2. The CDR3 contains 12 residues. The germline gives CDR1 SGHRS, CDR2 YFSETQ. The CDR3: CASSITERGYTF.

The chain couples TRBV18 to TRBJ2-1; no DNA is available, so the TRBD2 call from TCRdb remains unchecked. This CDR3 has 17 residues. Germline values: CDR1 KGHSH, CDR2 LQKENI. CDR3 in amino acids: CASSLRRAPPTYNEQFF.